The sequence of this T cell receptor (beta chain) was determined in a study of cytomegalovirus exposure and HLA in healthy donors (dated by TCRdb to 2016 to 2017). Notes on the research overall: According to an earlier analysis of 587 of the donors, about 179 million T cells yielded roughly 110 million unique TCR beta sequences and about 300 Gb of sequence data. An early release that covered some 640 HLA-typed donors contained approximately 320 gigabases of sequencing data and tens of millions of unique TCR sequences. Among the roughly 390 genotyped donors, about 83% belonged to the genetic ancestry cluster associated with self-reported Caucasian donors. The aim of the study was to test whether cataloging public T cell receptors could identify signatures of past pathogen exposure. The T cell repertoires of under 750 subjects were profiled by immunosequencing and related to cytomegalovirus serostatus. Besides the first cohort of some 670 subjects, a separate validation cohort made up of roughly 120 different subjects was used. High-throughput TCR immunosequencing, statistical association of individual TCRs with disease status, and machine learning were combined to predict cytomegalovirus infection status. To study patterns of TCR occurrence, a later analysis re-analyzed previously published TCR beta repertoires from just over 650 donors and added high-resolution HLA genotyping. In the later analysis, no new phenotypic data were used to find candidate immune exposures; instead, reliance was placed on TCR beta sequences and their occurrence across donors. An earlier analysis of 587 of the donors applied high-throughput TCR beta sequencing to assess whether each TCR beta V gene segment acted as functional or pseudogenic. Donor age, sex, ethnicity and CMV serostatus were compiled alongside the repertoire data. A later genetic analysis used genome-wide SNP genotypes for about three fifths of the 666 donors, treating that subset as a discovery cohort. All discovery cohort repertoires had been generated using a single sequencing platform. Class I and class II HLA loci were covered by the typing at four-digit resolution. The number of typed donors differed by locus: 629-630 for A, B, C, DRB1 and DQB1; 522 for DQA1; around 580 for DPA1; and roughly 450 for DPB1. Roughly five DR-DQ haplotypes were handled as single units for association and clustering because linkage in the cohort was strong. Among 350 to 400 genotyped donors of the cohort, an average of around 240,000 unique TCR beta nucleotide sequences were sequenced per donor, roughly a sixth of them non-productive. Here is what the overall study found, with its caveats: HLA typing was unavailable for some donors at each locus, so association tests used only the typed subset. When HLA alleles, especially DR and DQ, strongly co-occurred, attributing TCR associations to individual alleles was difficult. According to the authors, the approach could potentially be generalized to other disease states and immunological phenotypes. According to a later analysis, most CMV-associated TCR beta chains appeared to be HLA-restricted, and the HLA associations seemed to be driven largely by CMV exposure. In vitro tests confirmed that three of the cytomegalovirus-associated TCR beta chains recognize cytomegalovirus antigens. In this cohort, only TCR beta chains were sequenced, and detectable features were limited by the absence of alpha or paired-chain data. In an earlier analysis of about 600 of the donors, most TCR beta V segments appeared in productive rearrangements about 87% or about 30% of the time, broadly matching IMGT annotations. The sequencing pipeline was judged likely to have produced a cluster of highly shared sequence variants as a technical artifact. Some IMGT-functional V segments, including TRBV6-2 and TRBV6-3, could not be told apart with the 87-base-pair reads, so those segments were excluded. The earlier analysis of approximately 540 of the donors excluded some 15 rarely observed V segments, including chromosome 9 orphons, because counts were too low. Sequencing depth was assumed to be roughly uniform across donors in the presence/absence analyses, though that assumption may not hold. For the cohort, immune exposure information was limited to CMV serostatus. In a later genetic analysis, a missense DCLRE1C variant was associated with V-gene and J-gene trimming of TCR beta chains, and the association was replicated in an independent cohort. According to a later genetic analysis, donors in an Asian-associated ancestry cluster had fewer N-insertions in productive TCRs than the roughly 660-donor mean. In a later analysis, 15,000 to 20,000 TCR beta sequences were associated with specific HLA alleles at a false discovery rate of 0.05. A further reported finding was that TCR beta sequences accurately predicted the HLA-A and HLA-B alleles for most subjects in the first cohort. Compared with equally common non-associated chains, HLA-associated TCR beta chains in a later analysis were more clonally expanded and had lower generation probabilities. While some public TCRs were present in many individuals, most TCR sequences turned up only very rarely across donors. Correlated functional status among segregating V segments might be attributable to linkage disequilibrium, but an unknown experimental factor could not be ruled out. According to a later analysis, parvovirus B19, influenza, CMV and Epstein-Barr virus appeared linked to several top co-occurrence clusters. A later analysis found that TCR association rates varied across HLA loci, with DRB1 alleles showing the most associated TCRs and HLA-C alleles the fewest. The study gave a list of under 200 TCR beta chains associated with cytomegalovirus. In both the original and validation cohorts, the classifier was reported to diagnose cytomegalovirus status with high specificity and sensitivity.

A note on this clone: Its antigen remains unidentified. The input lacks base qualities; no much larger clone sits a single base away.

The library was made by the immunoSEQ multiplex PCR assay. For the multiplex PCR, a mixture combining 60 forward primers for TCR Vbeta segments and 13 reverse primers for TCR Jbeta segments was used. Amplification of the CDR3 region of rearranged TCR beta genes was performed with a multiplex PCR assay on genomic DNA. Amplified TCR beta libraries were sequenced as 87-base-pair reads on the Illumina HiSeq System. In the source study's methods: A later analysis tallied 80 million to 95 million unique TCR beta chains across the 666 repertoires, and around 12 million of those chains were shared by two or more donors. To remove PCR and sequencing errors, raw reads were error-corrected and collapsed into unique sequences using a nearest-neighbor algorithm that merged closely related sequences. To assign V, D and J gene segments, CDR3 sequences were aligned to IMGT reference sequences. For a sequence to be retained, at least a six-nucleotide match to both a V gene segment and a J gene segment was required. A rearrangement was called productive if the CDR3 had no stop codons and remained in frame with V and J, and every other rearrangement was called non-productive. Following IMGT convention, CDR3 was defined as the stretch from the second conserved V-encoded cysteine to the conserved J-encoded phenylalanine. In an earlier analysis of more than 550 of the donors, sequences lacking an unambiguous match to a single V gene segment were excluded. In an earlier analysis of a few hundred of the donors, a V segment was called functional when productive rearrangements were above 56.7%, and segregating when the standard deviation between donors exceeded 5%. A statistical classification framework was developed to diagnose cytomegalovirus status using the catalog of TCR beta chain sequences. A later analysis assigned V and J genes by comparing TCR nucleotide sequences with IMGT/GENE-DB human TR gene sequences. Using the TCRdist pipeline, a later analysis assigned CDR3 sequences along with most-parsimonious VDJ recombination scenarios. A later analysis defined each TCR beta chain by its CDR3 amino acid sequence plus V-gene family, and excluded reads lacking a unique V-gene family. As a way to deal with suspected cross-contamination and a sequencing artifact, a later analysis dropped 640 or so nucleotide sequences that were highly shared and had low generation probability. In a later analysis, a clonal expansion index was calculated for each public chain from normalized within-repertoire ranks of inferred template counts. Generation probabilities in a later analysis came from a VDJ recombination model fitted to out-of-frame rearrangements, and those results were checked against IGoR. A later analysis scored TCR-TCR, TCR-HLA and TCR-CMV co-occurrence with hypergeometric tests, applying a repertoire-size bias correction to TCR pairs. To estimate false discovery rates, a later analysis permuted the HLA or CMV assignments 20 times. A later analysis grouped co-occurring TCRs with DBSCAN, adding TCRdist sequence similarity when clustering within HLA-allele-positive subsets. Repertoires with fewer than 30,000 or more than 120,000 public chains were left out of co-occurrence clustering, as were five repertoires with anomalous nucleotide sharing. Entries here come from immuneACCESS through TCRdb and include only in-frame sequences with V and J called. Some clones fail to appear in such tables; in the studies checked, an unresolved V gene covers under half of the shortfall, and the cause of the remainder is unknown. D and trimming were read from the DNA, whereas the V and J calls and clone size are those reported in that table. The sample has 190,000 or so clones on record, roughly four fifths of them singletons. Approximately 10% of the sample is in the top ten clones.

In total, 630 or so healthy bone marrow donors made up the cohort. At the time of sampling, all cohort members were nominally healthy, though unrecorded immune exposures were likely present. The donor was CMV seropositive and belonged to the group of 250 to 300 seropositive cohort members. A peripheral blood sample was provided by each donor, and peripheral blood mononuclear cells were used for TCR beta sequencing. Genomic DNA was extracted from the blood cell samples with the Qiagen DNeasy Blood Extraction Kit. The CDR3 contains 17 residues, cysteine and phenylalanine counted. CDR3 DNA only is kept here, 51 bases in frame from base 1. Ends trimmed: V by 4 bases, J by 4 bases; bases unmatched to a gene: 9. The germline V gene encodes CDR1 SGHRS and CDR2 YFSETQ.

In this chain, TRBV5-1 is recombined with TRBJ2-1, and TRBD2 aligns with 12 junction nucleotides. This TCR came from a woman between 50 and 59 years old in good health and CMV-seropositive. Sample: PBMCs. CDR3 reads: CASSHPETSGGYNEQFF. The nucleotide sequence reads TGCGCCAGCAGCCACCCGGAGACTAGCGGGGGATACAATGAGCAGTTCTTC.